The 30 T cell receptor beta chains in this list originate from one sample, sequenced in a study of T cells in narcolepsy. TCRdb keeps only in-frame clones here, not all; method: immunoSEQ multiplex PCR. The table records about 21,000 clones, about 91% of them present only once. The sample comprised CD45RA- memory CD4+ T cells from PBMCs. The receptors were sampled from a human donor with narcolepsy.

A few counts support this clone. The CDR3 spells CASSSGQVGDTQYF. CDR3 sequence (DNA): TGTGCCAGCAGCTCCGGACAGGTGGGGGATACGCAGTATTTT. The chain couples TRBV9 to TRBJ2-3; 7 bases are shared with TRBD1. The CDR3 extends over 14 amino acids. The V gene's germline CDR1 is SGDLS and CDR2 YYNGEE. The V and J ends lost 4 bases and 6 bases, in that order; junction bases with no gene match: 8.

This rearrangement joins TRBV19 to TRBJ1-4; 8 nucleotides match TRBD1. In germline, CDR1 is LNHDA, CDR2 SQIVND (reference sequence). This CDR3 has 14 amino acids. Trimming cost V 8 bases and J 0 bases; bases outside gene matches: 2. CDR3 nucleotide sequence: TGTGCCAGTTGGGACAGGACAACTAATGAAAAACTGTTTTTT. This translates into CASWDRTTNEKLFF. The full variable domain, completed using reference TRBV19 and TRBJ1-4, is DGGITQSPKYLFRKEGQNVTLSCEQNLNHDAMYWYRQDPGQGLRLIYYSQIVNDFQKGDIAEGYSVSREKKESFPLTVTSAQKNPTAFYLCASWDRTTNEKLFFGSGTQLSVL.

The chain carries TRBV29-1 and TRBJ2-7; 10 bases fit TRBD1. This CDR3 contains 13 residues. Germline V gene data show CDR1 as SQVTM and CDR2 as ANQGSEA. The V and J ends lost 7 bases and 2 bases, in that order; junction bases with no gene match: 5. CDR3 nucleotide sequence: TGCAGCGCCGGTGGGACAGGGGCCTACGAGCAGTACTTC. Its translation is CSAGGTGAYEQYF.

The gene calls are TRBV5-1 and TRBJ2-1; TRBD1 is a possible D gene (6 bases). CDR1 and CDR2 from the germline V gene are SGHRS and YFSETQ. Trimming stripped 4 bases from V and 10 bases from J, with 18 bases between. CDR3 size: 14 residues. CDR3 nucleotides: TGCGCCAGCAGCGCCGGGACACAGGGCAGGGAGCAGTTCTTC. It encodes CASSAGTQGREQFF. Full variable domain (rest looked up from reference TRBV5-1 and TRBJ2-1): KAGVTQTPRYLIKTRGQQVTLSCSPISGHRSVSWYQQTPGQGLQFLFEYFSETQRNKGNFPGRFSGRQFSNSRSEMNVSTLELGDSALYLCASSAGTQGREQFFGPGTRLTVL.

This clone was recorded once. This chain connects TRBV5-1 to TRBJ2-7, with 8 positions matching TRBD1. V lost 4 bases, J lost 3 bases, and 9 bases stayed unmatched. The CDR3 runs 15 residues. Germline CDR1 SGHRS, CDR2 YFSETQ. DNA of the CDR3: TGCGCCAGCAGCCGCCTTAGGACAGGGAGCTACGAGCAGTACTTC. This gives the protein CASSRLRTGSYEQYF.

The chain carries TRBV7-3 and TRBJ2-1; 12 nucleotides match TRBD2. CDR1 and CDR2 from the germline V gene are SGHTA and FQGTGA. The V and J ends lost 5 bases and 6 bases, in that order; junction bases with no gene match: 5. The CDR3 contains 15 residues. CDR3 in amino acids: CASSLGLAGTNEQFF. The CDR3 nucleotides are TGTGCCAGCAGCCTAGGACTAGCGGGAACCAATGAGCAGTTCTTC. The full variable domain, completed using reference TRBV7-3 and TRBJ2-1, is GAGVSQTPSNKVTEKGKYVELRCDPISGHTALYWYRQSLGQGPEFLIYFQGTGAADDSGLPNDRFFAVRPEGSVSTLKIQRTERGDSAVYLCASSLGLAGTNEQFFGPGTRLTVL.

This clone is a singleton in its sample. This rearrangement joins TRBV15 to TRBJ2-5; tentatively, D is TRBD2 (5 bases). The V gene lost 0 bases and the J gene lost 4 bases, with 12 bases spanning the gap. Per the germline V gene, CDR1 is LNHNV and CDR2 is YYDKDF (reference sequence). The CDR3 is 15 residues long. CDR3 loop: CATSRDPGNGETQYF. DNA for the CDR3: TGTGCCACCAGCAGAGATCCGGGGAATGGAGAGACCCAGTACTTC.

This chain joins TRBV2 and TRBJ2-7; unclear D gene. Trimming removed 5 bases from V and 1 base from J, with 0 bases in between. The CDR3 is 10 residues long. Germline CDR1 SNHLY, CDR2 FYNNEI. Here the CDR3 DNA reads TGTGCCAGCAGTTCCTACGAGCAGTACTTC. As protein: CASSSYEQYF.

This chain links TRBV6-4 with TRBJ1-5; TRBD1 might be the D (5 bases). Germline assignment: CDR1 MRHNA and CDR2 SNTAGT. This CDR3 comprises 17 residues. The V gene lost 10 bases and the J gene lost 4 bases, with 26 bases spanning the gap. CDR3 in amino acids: CATARDPISVDNQPQHF. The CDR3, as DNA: TGTGCCACCGCCCGGGACCCAATTTCGGTGGATAATCAGCCCCAGCATTTT.

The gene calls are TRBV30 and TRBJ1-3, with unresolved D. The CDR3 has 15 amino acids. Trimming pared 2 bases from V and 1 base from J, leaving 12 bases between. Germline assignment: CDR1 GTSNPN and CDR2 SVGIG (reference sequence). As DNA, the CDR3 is TGTGCCTGGAGTTTCTGGGGAGAGTCTGGAAACACCATATATTTT. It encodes CAWSFWGESGNTIYF.

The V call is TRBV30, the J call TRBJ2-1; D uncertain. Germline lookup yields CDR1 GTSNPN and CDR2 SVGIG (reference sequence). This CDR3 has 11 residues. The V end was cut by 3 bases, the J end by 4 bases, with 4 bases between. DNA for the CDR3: TGTGCCTGGAGGGATTACAATGAGCAGTTCTTC. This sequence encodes CAWRDYNEQFF. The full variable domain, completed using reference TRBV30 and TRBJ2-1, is SQTIHQWPATLVQPVGSPLSLECTVEGTSNPNLYWYRQAAGRGLQLLFYSVGIGQISSEVPQNLSASRPQDRQFILSSKKLLLSDSGFYLCAWRDYNEQFFGPGTRLTVL.

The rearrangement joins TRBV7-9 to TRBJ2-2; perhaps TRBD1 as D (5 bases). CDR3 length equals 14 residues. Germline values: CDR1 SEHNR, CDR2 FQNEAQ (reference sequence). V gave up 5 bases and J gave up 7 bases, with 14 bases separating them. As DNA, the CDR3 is TGTGCCAGCAGCCCCGGACATCCGAACGGGGAGCTGTTTTTT. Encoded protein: CASSPGHPNGELFF.

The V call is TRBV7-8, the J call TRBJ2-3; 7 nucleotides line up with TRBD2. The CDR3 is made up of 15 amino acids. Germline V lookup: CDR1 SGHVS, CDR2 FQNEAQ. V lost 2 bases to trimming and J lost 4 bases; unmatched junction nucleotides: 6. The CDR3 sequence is CASSLRAAGSDTQYF. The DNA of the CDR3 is TGTGCCAGCAGCTTAAGGGCAGCGGGATCAGATACGCAGTATTTT.

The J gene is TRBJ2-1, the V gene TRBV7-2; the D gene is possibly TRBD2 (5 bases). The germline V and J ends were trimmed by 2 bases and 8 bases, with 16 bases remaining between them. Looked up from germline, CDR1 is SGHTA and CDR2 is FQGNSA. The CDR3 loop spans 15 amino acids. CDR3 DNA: TGTGCCAGCAGCTTAATCGGGAAAAGTATCTATGAGCAGTTCTTC. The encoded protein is CASSLIGKSIYEQFF.

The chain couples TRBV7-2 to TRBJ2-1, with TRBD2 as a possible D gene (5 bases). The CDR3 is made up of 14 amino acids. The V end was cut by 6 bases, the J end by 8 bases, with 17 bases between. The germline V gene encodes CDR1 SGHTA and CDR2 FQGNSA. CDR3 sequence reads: CASSTQAGSDEQFF. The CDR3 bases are TGTGCCAGCAGTACCCAGGCTGGTAGCGATGAGCAGTTCTTC.

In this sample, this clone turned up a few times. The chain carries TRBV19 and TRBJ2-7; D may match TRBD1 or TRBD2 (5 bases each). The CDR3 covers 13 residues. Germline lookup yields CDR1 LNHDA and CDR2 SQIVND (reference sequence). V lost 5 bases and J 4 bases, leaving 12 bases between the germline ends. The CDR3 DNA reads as TGTGCCAGTAGTTCCACCGGGGCATACGAGCAGTACTTC. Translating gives CASSSTGAYEQYF.

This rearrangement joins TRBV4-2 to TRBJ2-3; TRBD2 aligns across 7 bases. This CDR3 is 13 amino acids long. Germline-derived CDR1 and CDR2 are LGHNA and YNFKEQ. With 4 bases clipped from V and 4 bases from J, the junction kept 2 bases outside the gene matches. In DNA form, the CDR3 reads TGTGCCAGCAGCCCCGCGGGAGCAGATACGCAGTATTTT. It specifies CASSPAGADTQYF.

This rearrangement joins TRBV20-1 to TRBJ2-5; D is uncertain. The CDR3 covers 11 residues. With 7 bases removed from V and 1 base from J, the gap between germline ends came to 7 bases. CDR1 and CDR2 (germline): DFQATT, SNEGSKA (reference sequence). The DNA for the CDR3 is TGCAGTGTTCGGCTCCAAGAGACCCAGTACTTC. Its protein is CSVRLQETQYF.

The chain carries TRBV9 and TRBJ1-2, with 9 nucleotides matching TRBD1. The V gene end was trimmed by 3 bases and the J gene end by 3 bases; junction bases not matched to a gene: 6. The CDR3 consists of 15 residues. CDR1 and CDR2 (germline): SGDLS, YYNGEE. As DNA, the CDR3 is TGTGCCAGCAGCGGTTTGGGACAGGGTGACTATGGCTACACCTTC. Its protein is CASSGLGQGDYGYTF.

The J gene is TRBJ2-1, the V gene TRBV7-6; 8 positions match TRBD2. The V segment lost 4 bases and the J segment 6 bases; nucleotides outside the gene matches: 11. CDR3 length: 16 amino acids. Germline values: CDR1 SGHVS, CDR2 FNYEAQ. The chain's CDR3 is CASSSRPGLGFNEQFF. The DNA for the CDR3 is TGTGCCAGCAGCTCTAGGCCGGGACTAGGGTTCAATGAGCAGTTCTTC.

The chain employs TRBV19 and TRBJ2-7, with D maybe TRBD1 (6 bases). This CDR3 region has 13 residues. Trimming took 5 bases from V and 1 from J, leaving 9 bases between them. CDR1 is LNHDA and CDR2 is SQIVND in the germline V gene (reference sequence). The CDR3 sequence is CASSGDISYEQYF. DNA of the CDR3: TGTGCCAGTAGTGGGGACATTTCCTACGAGCAGTACTTC.

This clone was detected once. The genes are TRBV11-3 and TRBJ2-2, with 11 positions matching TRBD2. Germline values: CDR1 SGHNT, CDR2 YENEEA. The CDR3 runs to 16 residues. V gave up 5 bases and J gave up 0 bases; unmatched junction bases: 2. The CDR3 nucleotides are TGTGCCAGCAGCCAACTAGCGGGAGCGAACACCGGGGAGCTGTTTTTT. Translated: CASSQLAGANTGELFF.

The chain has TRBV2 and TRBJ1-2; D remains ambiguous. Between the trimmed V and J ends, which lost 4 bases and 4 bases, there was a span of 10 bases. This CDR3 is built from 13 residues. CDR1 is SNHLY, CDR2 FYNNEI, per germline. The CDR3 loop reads CASSVVASYGYTF. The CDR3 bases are TGTGCCAGCAGTGTAGTAGCCAGCTATGGCTACACCTTC.

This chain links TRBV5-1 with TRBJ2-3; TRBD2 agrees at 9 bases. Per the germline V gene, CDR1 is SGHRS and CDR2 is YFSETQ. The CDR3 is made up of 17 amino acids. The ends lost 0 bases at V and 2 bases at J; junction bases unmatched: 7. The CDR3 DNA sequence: TGCGCCAGCAGCTTGGCAAGGCTAGCGGGACTCACAGATACGCAGTATTTT. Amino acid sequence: CASSLARLAGLTDTQYF.

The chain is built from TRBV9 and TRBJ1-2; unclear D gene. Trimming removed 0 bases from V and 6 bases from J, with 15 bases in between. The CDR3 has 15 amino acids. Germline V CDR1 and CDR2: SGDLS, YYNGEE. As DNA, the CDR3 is TGTGCCAGCAGCGTAGATGAAGGGTGGAGGGATGGCTACACCTTC. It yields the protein CASSVDEGWRDGYTF.

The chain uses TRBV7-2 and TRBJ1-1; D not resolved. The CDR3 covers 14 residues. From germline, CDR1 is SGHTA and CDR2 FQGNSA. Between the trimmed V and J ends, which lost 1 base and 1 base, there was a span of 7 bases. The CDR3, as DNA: TGTGCCAGCAGCTTAGTCGGGCAGAACACTGAAGCTTTCTTT. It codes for CASSLVGQNTEAFF.

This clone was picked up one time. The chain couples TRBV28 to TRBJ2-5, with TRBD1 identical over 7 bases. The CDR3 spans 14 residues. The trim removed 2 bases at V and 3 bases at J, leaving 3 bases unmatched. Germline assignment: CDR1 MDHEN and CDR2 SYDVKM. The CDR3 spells CASSLRGGKETQYF. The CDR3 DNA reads TGTGCCAGCAGTTTAAGAGGGGGCAAAGAGACCCAGTACTTC.

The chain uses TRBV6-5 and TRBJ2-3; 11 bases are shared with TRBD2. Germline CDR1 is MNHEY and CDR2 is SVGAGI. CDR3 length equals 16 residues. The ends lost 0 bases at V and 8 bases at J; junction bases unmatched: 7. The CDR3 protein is CASSYSSGRAQSTQYF. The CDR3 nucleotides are TGTGCCAGCAGTTACTCTAGCGGGAGGGCGCAGAGTACGCAGTATTTT.

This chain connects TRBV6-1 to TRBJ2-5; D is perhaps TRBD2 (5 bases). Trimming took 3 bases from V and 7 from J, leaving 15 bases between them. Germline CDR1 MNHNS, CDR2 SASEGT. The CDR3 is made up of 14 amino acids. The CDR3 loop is CASSDLRGLGTQYF. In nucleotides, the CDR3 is TGTGCCAGCAGTGACCTTCGGGGTTTGGGGACCCAGTACTTC.

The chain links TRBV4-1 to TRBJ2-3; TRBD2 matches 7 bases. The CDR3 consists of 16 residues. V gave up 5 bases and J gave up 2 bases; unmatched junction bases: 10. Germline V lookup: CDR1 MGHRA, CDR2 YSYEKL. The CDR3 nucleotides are TGCGCCAGCAGCTCGAAGGCGGGGGAGACCACAGATACGCAGTATTTT. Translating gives CASSSKAGETTDTQYF.